This T cell receptor beta chain is drawn from a study of cytomegalovirus exposure and HLA in healthy donors. This clone was picked up a small number of times. This CDR3 spans 11 amino acids. Trimming shortened V by 7 bases and J by 2 bases, and 5 bases separated the two germline ends. Per germline, CDR1 LNHDA and CDR2 SQIVND (reference sequence). PCR used 60 Vbeta primers and 13 Jbeta primers. Sequencing was performed with immunoSEQ multiplex PCR; in TCRdb, only in-frame clones are kept and a portion is missing. The table includes roughly 93,000 clones, around three quarters detected once. The chain links TRBV19 to TRBJ1-2; no reliable D call. This TCR derives from a man aged 25-45 years in good health and CMV-seronegative. Source material: PBMCs. The CDR3, as DNA: TGTGCCAGTACATTGAACTATGGCTACACCTTC. Translated, it gives CASTLNYGYTF.